The rows below give T cell receptor beta chains drawn from one sample of a study of early T cells in non-severe SARS-CoV-2 infection. Each CDR3 protein is one row after TCRdb ran MiXCR on the 5' RACE reads. The sample includes some 91,000 distinct CDR3 sequences, about 12% of them seen just once. Sequencing input: whole blood. These receptors were taken from an adult who was a healthcare worker with PCR-confirmed SARS-CoV-2 infection or an uninfected control (not recorded which). The CDR3 runs from the conserved cysteine through the conserved F or W. The D gene is left open where the match is weak. For some rows the clone size is stated as once, few or many, or as a class when expanded; others skip it.

length: 11; D: .; J: TRBJ2-7; V: TRBV5-4; size: many; DNA: TGTGCCAGCAGCTTGGGAGACGAGCAGTACTTC; CDR3: CASSLGDEQYF
length: 17; D: TRBD2; J: TRBJ2-5; V: TRBV20-1; size: .; DNA: TGCAGTGCTCCACCGGGACTAGCGGGGGGGTTCCAAGAGACCCAGTACTTC; CDR3: CSAPPGLAGGFQETQYF
length: 12; D: .; J: TRBJ2-5; V: TRBV6-1; size: many; DNA: TGTGCCAGCAGTGAAGCACAGAAGATAGGGTACTTC; CDR3: CASSEAQKIGYF
length: 14; D: .; J: TRBJ1-1; V: TRBV29-1; size: many; DNA: TGCAGCGTTGCCAACGGACGGCTGAACACTGAAGCTTTCTTT; CDR3: CSVANGRLNTEAFF
length: 13; D: .; J: TRBJ1-3; V: TRBV25-1; size: .; DNA: TGTGCCAGCAGTGCTCTGTCTGGAAACACCATATATTTT; CDR3: CASSALSGNTIYF
length: 13; D: .; J: TRBJ1-6; V: TRBV29-1; size: many; DNA: TGCAGCGTAAGTGCGGATAGAAATTCACCCCTCCACTTT; CDR3: CSVSADRNSPLHF
length: 14; D: .; J: TRBJ1-2; V: TRBV7-9; size: many; DNA: TGTGCCAGCAGCTTAGCTCACAGGGAGTATGGCTACACCTTC; CDR3: CASSLAHREYGYTF
length: 17; D: .; J: TRBJ2-1; V: TRBV3-1; size: .; DNA: TGTGCCAGCAGCCCTCCGGGCGGGCTAAACTCCTACAATGAGCAGTTCTTC; CDR3: CASSPPGGLNSYNEQFF
length: 12; D: .; J: TRBJ1-1; V: TRBV2; size: few; DNA: TGTGCCAGCAGTCACAGGAACACTGAAGCTTTCTTT; CDR3: CASSHRNTEAFF
length: 14; D: TRBD1; J: TRBJ2-3; V: TRBV29-1; size: few; DNA: TGCAGCGTGGGCGGGACAGGGCCCACAGATACGCAGTATTTT; CDR3: CSVGGTGPTDTQYF
length: 19; D: TRBD1; J: TRBJ2-2; V: TRBV11-2; size: .; DNA: TGTGCCAGCAGCTCCCACGTTTACCAGGGGGCCGGACGCACCGGGGAGCTGTTTTTT; CDR3: CASSSHVYQGAGRTGELFF
length: 14; D: .; J: TRBJ2-5; V: TRBV29-1; size: .; DNA: TGCAGCGTTGAAGATCCAAGGGGATCGGAGACCCAGTACTTC; CDR3: CSVEDPRGSETQYF
length: 15; D: .; J: TRBJ1-5; V: TRBV28; size: many; DNA: TGTGCCAGCACCTTGGGGGGCAGTCGCAATCAGCCCCAGCATTTT; CDR3: CASTLGGSRNQPQHF
length: 15; D: .; J: TRBJ2-7; V: TRBV20-1; size: .; DNA: TGCAGTGCTAGGGAGATTAGAGGGACCTCCTACGAGCAGTACTTC; CDR3: CSAREIRGTSYEQYF
length: 14; D: TRBD2; J: TRBJ2-7; V: TRBV7-8; size: many; DNA: TGTGCCAGCAGCTTAGCATTCAGCGGGGGGGAGCAGTACTTC; CDR3: CASSLAFSGGEQYF